In this sample, the clone carrying this T cell receptor (beta chain) turned up many times. The target antigen is unknown. Relying on iRepertoire HTBI primers and Arm-PCR of CDR3 regions, the team built TCR beta libraries. TCRdb used MiXCR to reprocess the multiplex PCR reads, holding one entry per CDR3 protein. The data show hundreds of thousands of distinct CDR3 sequences, approximately 15% seen once. The source of the sample is a study of regulatory T cells in long-lasting Graves disease. This CDR3 is built from 19 residues. The junction had 14 bases not matched to a gene; V was cut back by 1 base and J by 5 bases. Germline CDR1 MDHEN, CDR2 SYDVKM. Study outcomes and limitations: Repertoires from persistent disease leaned toward TRBV28, TRBJ1-2 and TRBJ2-5.

Time point described: newly diagnosed GD, antithyroid drugs for less than 3 months. The TCR library was made from RNA that had been extracted from PBMCs in TRIzol. The sample was also linked to a second study, of T cells in Graves' hyperthyroidism and ophthalmopathy.

Sequences were derived from peripheral blood mononuclear cells (PBMCs), sampled at new diagnosis, from a patient treated with antithyroid drugs. The chain joins TRBV28 to TRBJ2-5, with TRBD1 matching 12 bases. The clonotype originates from a man aged 35-49 years with Graves disease. The CDR3 is CASSLFRGTGGAYGETQYF. The CDR3 region has the DNA TGTGCCAGCAGTTTATTCCGCGGGACAGGGGGCGCCTATGGGGAGACCCAGTACTTC.